These 18 T cell receptor beta chains were sequenced from one sample in a study of T cell repertoires in cytomegalovirus infection. These TCRs' antigens remain unknown. TCRdb passed the reads through MiXCR, listing each CDR3 protein once. Of hundreds of thousands of distinct CDR3 sequences in the sample, around a third were seen once. Material: cultured PBMCs, obtained from culture after CMV antigen stimulation. These receptors came from a human donor in good health (CMV status not recorded). Some clones in this sample may be carry-over from other donors' samples.

In its sample, this clonotype was seen a few times. This chain uses TRBV7-9 with TRBJ2-7; D uncertain. CDR1 is SEHNR and CDR2 is FQNEAQ in the germline V gene (reference sequence). CDR3 length equals 12 residues. Trimming removed 5 bases from V and 6 bases from J, with 11 bases in between. CDR3 protein: CASSHRPGEQYF. In DNA, the CDR3 is TGTGCCAGCAGCCACCGTCCCGGCGAGCAGTACTTC.

This chain connects TRBV7-4 to TRBJ2-5; D is tentatively TRBD1 or TRBD2 (5 bases each). V was cut by 6 bases and J by 5 bases, with 13 bases left in between. This CDR3 comprises 13 residues. Germline CDR1 reads SGHVT; CDR2 reads SQSDAQ. CDR3 in amino acids: CASRQSWGETQYF. The CDR3 bases are TGTGCCAGCAGACAGAGTTGGGGGGAGACCCAGTACTTC.

In its sample, this clonotype was seen a few times. The chain couples TRBV3-1 to TRBJ2-3, with a possible D match to TRBD1 (6 bases). With 1 base removed from V and 5 bases from J, the gap between germline ends came to 13 bases. The germline gives CDR1 LGHDT, CDR2 YNNKEL (reference sequence). CDR3 length: 15 amino acids. Here the CDR3 reads CASSQALGGRDTQYF. As DNA, the CDR3 is TGTGCCAGCAGCCAAGCGTTAGGGGGACGAGATACGCAGTATTTT.

The chain recombines TRBV2 with TRBJ1-1; D is ambiguous. This CDR3 contains 12 residues. The V and J ends lost 4 bases and 4 bases respectively, with 7 bases between them. Germline V CDR1 and CDR2: SNHLY, FYNNEI. CDR3 loop: CASSAASTEAFF. The CDR3 DNA is TGTGCCAGCAGTGCGGCTAGCACTGAAGCTTTCTTT.

J is TRBJ2-5 and V is TRBV5-1; D gene uncertain. Trimming took 1 base from V and 1 from J, leaving 11 bases between them. From germline, CDR1 is SGHRS and CDR2 YFSETQ. This CDR3 region has 15 residues. The DNA of the CDR3 is TGCGCCAGCAGCTTGAGCTTCAGGTCCCAAGAGACCCAGTACTTC. Translation: CASSLSFRSQETQYF.

The table lists this clonotype with many counts. The rearrangement joins TRBV7-8 to TRBJ2-3, with 10 positions matching TRBD1. This CDR3 is built from 18 residues. The J segment lost 7 bases and the V segment lost 4 bases, leaving 17 bases of the junction unmatched. CDR1 is SGHVS, CDR2 FQNEAQ, per germline. CDR3 amino acids: CASSSEAPGTGEWNTQYF. Here the CDR3 DNA reads TGTGCCAGCAGCTCTGAAGCCCCCGGGACAGGGGAATGGAATACGCAGTATTTT.

In this sample, this clonotype turned up many times. The rearrangement uses TRBV7-2 and TRBJ2-3, with 7 bases fitting TRBD1. CDR1 and CDR2 (germline): SGHTA, FQGNSA. CDR3 length equals 15 residues. The J segment lost 2 bases and the V segment lost 5 bases, leaving 7 bases of the junction unmatched. The CDR3 spells CASSLTGIDTDTQYF. DNA for the CDR3: TGTGCCAGCAGCCTGACAGGGATCGACACAGATACGCAGTATTTT.

V is TRBV6-2 or TRBV6-3 and J is TRBJ2-2; unclear D gene. Trimming pared 6 bases from V and 0 bases from J, leaving 8 bases between. Germline CDR1 MNHEY, CDR2 SVGEGT. This CDR3 has 14 amino acids. CDR3 region: CASSWYTNTGELFF. The CDR3 DNA sequence: TGTGCCAGCAGCTGGTACACGAACACCGGGGAGCTGTTTTTT.

CDR3 coding DNA: TGTGCCAGCAGCTTCGGGACAGGGTCCAATGAGCAGTTCTTC. It is translated as CASSFGTGSNEQFF. The chain couples TRBV7-6 to TRBJ2-1, with TRBD1 matching over 9 bases. This CDR3 is 14 amino acids long. CDR1 is SGHVS and CDR2 is FNYEAQ in the germline V gene. Trimming took 3 bases from V and 6 from J; bases not matched to a gene: 3.

This clonotype turned up a few times. V and J are TRBV19 and TRBJ2-1, with D hard to call. Germline lookup yields CDR1 LNHDA and CDR2 SQIVND (reference sequence). The V gene lost 4 bases and the J gene lost 10 bases, with 11 bases spanning the gap. The CDR3 covers 12 residues. The CDR3 bases are TGTGCCAGTAGTACCCCTGGGCTGGAGCAGTTCTTC. Its protein product is CASSTPGLEQFF.

Only a few counts were recorded for this clonotype. The V call is TRBV2, the J call TRBJ2-2, with a tentative D call TRBD1 (6 bases). CDR1 is SNHLY and CDR2 is FYNNEI in the germline V gene. Trimming took off 8 bases at V and 8 bases at J, with 18 bases between the two ends. This CDR3 has 14 amino acids. CDR3 bases: TGTGCCAGCCTCCGGGACATTCCCTCGGGGGAGCTGTTTTTT. Residues: CASLRDIPSGELFF.

This clonotype was seen a handful of times. The gene calls are TRBV4-1 and TRBJ2-7; D ambiguous. V lost 3 bases to trimming and J lost 3 bases, with 9 bases between them. Germline V gives CDR1 MGHRA, CDR2 YSYEKL. The CDR3 is 13 amino acids. The chain's CDR3 is CASSQARYYEQYF. The DNA for the CDR3 is TGCGCCAGCAGCCAGGCCCGGTACTACGAGCAGTACTTC.

The chain has TRBV6-6 and TRBJ1-5, with a possible D match to TRBD1 (5 bases). V shed 3 bases and J shed 11 bases, with 20 bases lying between them. CDR1 and CDR2 from the germline V gene are MNHNY and SVGAGI (reference sequence). This CDR3 spans 15 amino acids. CDR3 sequence (DNA): TGTGCCAGCAGTTATTTATCGGAGGGGAAAGAGACCCAGCATTTT. Translating it yields CASSYLSEGKETQHF.

Only a few counts were recorded for this clonotype. The chain is built from TRBV5-6 and TRBJ2-7; 10 bases line up with TRBD1. V shed 4 bases, J shed 2 bases, and the junction held 6 bases outside the gene matches. CDR3 length equals 15 residues. Germline V gene sequence: CDR1 SGHDT, CDR2 YYEEEE. The CDR3 spells CASSPGQGMTYEQYF. Here the CDR3 DNA reads TGTGCCAGCAGCCCGGGACAGGGGATGACCTACGAGCAGTACTTC.

This rearrangement joins TRBV28 to TRBJ1-4, with D unresolved. The germline CDR1 and CDR2 sequences are MDHEN and SYDVKM. CDR3 length equals 16 residues. Trimming took 5 bases from V and 0 from J, leaving 13 bases between them. This chain's CDR3 is CASSRRVFATNEKLFF. CDR3 nucleotide sequence: TGTGCCAGCAGTAGGAGGGTTTTTGCAACTAATGAAAAACTGTTTTTT.

The CDR3 region is CASSFSTGGVTEAFF. DNA of the CDR3: TGTGCCAGCAGCTTTTCGACAGGGGGGGTCACTGAAGCTTTCTTT. The J gene is TRBJ1-1, the V gene TRBV11-2, with 9 bases fitting TRBD1. In germline, CDR1 is SGHAT, CDR2 FQNNGV. Trimming at V came to 3 bases and at J to 4 bases, leaving 6 bases not matched to a gene. This CDR3 is built from 15 residues.

This clonotype was found a few times. V and J are TRBV7-2 and TRBJ2-3; TRBD1 matches at 7 bases. V shed 1 base and J 6 bases; nucleotides not matched to a gene: 7. Germline V gene data show CDR1 as SGHTA and CDR2 as FQGNSA. This CDR3 is built from 15 residues. The CDR3: CASSLGRGSVDTQYF. The CDR3, as DNA: TGTGCCAGCAGCTTAGGCAGGGGGAGTGTGGATACGCAGTATTTT.

J is TRBJ2-1 and V is TRBV7-6, with D unclear. There are 13 residues in the CDR3. The V gene lost 1 base and the J gene lost 10 bases, with 11 bases spanning the gap. Germline values: CDR1 SGHVS, CDR2 FNYEAQ. CDR3 sequence: CASSLESGREQFF. The CDR3 coding sequence is TGTGCCAGCAGCTTAGAGTCTGGTCGGGAGCAGTTCTTC.